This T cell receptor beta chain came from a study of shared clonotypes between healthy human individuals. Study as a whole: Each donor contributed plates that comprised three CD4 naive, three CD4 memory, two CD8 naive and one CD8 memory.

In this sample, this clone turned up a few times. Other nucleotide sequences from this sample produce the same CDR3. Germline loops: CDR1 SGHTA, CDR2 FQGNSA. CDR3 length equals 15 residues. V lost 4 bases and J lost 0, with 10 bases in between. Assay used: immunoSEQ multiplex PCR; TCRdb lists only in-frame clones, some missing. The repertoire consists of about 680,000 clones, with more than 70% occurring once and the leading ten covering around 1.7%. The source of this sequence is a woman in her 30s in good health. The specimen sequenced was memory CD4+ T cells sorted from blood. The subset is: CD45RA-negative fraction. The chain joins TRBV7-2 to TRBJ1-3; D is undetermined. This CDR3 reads CASSSDTLSGNTIYF. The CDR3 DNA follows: TGTGCCAGCAGCTCCGACACCCTCTCTGGAAACACCATATATTTT. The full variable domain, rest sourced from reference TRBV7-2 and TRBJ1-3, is GAGVSQSPSNKVTEKGKDVELRCDPISGHTALYWYRQSLGQGLEFLIYFQGNSAPDKSGLPSDRFSAERTGGSVSTLTIQRTQQEDSAVYLCASSSDTLSGNTIYFGEGSWLTVV.